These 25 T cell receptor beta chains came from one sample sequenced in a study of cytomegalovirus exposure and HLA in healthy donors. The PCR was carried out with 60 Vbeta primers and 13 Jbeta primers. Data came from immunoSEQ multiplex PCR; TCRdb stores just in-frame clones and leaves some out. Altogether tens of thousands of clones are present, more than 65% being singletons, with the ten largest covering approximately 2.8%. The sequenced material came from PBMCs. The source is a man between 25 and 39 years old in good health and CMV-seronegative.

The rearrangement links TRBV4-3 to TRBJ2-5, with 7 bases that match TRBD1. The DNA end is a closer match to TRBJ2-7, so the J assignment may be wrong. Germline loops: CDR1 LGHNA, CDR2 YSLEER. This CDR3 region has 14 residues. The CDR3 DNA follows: TGCGCCAGCAGCCCCACAGGGGACTCCTACGAGCAGTACTTC. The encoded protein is CASSPTGDSYEQYF.

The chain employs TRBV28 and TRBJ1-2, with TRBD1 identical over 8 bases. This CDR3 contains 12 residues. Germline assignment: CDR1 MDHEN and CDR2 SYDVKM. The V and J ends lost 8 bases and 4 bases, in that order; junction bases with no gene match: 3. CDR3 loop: CASGTGGYGYTF. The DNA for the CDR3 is TGTGCCAGCGGAACAGGGGGCTATGGCTACACCTTC.

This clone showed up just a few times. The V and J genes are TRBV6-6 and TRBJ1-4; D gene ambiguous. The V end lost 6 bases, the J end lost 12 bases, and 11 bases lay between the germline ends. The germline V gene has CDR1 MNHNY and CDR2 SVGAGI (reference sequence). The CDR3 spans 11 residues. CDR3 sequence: CASSPSVELFF. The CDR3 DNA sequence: TGTGCCAGCAGCCCCTCGGTAGAACTGTTTTTT.

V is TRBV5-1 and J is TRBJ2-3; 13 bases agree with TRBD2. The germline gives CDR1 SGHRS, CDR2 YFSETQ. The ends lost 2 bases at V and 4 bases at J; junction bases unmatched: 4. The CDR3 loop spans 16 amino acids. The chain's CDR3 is CASSFPGLAGADTQYF. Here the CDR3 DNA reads TGCGCCAGCAGCTTCCCCGGACTAGCGGGGGCAGATACGCAGTATTTT.

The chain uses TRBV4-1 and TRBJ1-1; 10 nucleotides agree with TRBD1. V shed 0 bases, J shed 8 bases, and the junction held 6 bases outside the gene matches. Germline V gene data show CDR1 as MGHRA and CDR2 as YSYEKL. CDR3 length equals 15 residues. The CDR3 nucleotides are TGCGCCAGCAGCCAAGAAGGGACAGGGGTCCGGGAAGCTTTCTTT. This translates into CASSQEGTGVREAFF.

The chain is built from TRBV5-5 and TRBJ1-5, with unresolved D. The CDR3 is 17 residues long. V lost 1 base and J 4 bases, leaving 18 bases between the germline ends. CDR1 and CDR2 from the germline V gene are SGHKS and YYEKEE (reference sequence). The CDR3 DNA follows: TGTGCCAGCAGCTTGACCCCGGAGGGAATACAAAATCAGCCCCAGCATTTT. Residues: CASSLTPEGIQNQPQHF.

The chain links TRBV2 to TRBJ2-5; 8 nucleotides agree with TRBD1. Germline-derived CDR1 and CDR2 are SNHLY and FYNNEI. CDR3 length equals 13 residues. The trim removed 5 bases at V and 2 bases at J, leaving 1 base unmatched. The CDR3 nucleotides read TGTGCCAGCAGTCGGACAGGGCAAGAGACCCAGTACTTC. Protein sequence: CASSRTGQETQYF.

The CDR3 loop is CASSLLITGELFF. In nucleotides, the CDR3 is TGTGCCAGCAGCTTACTTATCACCGGGGAGCTGTTTTTT. The genes are TRBV11-3 and TRBJ2-2; D is uncertain. V was trimmed by 2 bases and J by 4 bases, leaving 5 bases between them. CDR1 is SGHNT, CDR2 YENEEA, per germline. This CDR3 comprises 13 residues. Filled out from reference TRBV11-3 and TRBJ2-2, the complete variable domain reads EAGVVQSPRYKIIEKKQPVAFWCNPISGHNTLYWYLQNLGQGPELLIRYENEEAVDDSQLPKDRFSAERLKGVDSTLKIQPAELGDSAVYLCASSLLITGELFFGEGSRLTVL.

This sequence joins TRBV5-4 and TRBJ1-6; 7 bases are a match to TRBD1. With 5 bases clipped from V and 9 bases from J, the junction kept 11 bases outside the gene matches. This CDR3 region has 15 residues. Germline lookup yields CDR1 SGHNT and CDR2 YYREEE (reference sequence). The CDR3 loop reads CASSNRQGKGSPLHF. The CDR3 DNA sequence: TGTGCCAGCAGTAATCGACAGGGAAAGGGTTCACCCCTCCACTTT.

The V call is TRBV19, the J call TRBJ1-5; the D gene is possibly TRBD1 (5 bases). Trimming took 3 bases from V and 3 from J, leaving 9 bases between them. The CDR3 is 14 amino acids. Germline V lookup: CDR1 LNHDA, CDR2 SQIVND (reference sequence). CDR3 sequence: CASSIGGNNQPQHF. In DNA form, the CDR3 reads TGTGCCAGTAGTATCGGGGGGAACAATCAGCCCCAGCATTTT.

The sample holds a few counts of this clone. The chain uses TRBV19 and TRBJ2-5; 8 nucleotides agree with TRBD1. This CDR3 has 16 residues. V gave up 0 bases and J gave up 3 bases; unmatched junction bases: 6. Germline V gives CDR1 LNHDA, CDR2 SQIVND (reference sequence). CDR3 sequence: CASSIEGSGQEETQYF. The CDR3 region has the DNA TGTGCCAGTAGTATAGAAGGCTCGGGACAGGAAGAGACCCAGTACTTC.

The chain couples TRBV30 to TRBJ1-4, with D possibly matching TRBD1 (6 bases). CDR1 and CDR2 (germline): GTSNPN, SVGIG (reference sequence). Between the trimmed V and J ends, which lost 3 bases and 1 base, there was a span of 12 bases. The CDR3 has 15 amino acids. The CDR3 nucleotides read TGTGCCTGGAGCCAGGGAGGGGGAACTAATGAAAAACTGTTTTTT. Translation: CAWSQGGGTNEKLFF. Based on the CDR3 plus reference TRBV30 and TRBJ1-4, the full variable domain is SQTIHQWPATLVQPVGSPLSLECTVEGTSNPNLYWYRQAAGRGLQLLFYSVGIGQISSEVPQNLSASRPQDRQFILSSKKLLLSDSGFYLCAWSQGGGTNEKLFFGSGTQLSVL.

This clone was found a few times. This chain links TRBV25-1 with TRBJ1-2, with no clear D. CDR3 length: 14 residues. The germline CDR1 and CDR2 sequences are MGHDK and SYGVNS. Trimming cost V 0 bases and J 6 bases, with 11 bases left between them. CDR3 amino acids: CASSEYKGADGYTF. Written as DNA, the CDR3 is TGTGCCAGCAGTGAATATAAGGGAGCTGATGGCTACACCTTC.

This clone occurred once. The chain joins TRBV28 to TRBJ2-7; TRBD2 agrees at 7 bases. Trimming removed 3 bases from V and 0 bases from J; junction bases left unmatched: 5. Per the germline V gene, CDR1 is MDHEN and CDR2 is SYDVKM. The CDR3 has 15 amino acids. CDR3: CASSLGGESSYEQYF. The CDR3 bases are TGTGCCAGCAGTTTGGGGGGGGAAAGCTCCTACGAGCAGTACTTC.

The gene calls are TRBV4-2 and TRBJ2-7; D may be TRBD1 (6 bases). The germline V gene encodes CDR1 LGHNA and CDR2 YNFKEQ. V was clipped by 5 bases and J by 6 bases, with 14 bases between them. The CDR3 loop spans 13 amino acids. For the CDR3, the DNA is TGTGCCAGCAGCACAGAAGCAGGGGCCGAGCAGTACTTC. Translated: CASSTEAGAEQYF.

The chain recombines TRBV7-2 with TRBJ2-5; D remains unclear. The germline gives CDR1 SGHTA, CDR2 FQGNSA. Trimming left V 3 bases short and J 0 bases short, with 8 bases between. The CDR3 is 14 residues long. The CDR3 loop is CASSLSLNQETQYF. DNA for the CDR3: TGTGCCAGCAGCTTGTCTCTAAACCAAGAGACCCAGTACTTC.

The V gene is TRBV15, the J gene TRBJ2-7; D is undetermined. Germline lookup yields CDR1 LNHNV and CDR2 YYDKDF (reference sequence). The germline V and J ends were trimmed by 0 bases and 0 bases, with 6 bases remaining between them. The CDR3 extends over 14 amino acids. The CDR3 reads CATSRDPLSYEQYF. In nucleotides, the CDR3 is TGTGCCACCAGCAGAGACCCCCTCTCCTACGAGCAGTACTTC.

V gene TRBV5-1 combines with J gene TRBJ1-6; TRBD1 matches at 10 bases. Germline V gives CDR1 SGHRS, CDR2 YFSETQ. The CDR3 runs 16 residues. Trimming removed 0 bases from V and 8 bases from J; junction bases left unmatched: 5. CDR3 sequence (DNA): TGCGCCAGCAGCTTGGGAAGCGGACAGGGGGATTCACCCCTCCACTTT. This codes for CASSLGSGQGDSPLHF.

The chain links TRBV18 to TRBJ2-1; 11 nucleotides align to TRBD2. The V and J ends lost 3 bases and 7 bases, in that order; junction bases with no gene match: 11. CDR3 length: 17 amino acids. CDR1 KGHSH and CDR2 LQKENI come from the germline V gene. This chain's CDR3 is CASSPDSGTSGRNEQFF. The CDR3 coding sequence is TGTGCCAGCTCACCGGATTCCGGGACTAGCGGCCGGAATGAGCAGTTCTTC. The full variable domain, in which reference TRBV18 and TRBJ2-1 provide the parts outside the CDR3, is NAGVMQNPRHLVRRRGQEARLRCSPMKGHSHVYWYRQLPEEGLKFMVYLQKENIIDESGMPKERFSAEFPKEGPSILRIQQVVRGDSAAYFCASSPDSGTSGRNEQFFGPGTRLTVL.

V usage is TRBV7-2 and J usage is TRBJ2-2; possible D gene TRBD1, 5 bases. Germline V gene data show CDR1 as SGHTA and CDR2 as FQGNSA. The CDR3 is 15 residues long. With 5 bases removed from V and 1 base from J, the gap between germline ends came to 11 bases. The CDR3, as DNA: TGTGCCAGCAGCATCCAGGGTGGGAACACCGGGGAGCTGTTTTTT. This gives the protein CASSIQGGNTGELFF.

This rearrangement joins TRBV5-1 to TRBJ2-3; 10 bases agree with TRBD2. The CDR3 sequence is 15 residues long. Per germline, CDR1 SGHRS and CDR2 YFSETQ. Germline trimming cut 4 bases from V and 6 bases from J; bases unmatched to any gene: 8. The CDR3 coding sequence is TGCGCCAGCAGCCCGAGCGGGGGGGCATTTGATACGCAGTATTTT. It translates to CASSPSGGAFDTQYF.

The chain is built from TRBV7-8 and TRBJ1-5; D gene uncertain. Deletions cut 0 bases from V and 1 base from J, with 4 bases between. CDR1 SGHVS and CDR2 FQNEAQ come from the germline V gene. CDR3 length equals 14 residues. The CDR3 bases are TGTGCCAGCAGCTTAGCCAGGAGCAATCAGCCCCAGCATTTT. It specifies CASSLARSNQPQHF.

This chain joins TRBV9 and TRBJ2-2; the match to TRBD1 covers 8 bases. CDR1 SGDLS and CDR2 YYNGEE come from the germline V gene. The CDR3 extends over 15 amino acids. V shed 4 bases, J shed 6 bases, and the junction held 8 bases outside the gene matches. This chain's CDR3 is CASSPQTGVAGELFF. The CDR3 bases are TGTGCCAGCAGCCCACAGACAGGGGTGGCCGGGGAGCTGTTTTTT.

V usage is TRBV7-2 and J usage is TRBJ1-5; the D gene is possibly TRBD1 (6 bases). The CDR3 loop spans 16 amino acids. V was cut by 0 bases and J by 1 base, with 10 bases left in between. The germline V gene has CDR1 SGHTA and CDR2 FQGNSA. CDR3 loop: CASSLAGQGSNQPQHF. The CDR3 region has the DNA TGTGCCAGCAGCTTAGCCGGCCAGGGGAGCAATCAGCCCCAGCATTTT.

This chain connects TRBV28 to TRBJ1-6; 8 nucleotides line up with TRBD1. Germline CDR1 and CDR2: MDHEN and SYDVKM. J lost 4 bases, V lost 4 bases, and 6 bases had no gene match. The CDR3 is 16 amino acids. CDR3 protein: CASSSRQGRYNSPLHF. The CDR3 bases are TGTGCCAGCAGTTCGCGACAGGGGAGGTATAATTCACCCCTCCACTTT.